These 8 T cell receptor beta chains came from one sample sequenced in a study of shared clonotypes between healthy human individuals. Using immunoSEQ multiplex PCR, the repertoire was profiled, and TCRdb retains in-frame clones only, with some absent. The sample contains some 1 million clones, about 75% of which appear only once. Sequencing input: memory CD4+ T cells sorted from blood. Specified subset: CD45RA-negative fraction. All receptors derive from a man between 18 and 35 years old in good health.

About this clone itself: Other nucleotide sequences from this sample produce the same CDR3. The chain uses TRBV2 and TRBJ2-1; no reliable D call. V dropped 5 bases and J dropped 4 bases, with 3 bases sitting between them. The CDR3 has 11 amino acids. Germline loops: CDR1 SNHLY, CDR2 FYNNEI. CDR3 sequence: CASSLYNEQFF. The CDR3 DNA is TGTGCCAGCAGTCTATACAATGAGCAGTTCTTC.

The chain has TRBV4-3 and TRBJ2-7, with 8 bases aligning to TRBD1. Germline V lookup: CDR1 LGHNA, CDR2 YSLEER. This CDR3 comprises 14 residues. Trimming took 4 bases from V and 7 from J; bases not matched to a gene: 9. CDR3 residues: CASSLPTGEVEQYF. CDR3 DNA: TGCGCCAGCAGCCTTCCGACAGGGGAGGTAGAGCAGTACTTC.

The gene calls are TRBV19 and TRBJ1-2; D possibly corresponds to TRBD1 (5 bases). Trimming removed 4 bases at V and 7 bases at J, with 16 bases between. Germline V gene data show CDR1 as LNHDA and CDR2 as SQIVND (reference sequence). This CDR3 spans 14 amino acids. DNA for the CDR3: TGTGCCAGTAGTACCCGGGACCGCGGTGGTGGCTACACCTTC. Translated: CASSTRDRGGGYTF.

This clone was recorded at least ten times. This rearrangement joins TRBV7-8 to TRBJ1-6; the match to TRBD1 covers 10 bases. Germline CDR1 SGHVS, CDR2 FQNEAQ. Unmatched junction bases numbered 3, after V lost 5 bases and J lost 11 bases. The CDR3 extends over 13 amino acids. CDR3 amino acids: CASSVDRGTPLHF. CDR3 DNA: TGTGCCAGCAGCGTGGACAGGGGGACACCCCTCCACTTT.

The V call is TRBV10-1, the J call TRBJ1-1, with D possibly being TRBD1 (5 bases). Germline CDR1 is WNHNN and CDR2 is SYGVQD (reference sequence). The CDR3 is 13 residues long. The V end was cut by 6 bases, the J end by 5 bases, with 13 bases between. This CDR3 reads CASSPGTRTEAFF. CDR3 nucleotide sequence: TGCGCCAGCAGCCCCGGGACGAGGACTGAAGCTTTCTTT.

This chain uses TRBV6-5 with TRBJ1-2, with D tentatively TRBD1 (6 bases). Germline V gives CDR1 MNHEY, CDR2 SVGAGI. The V end was cut by 10 bases, the J end by 5 bases, with 23 bases between. This CDR3 has 15 residues. DNA for the CDR3: TGTGCCACTCGACGGTGGGACAAAACTTGGTATGGCTACACCTTC. Translating it yields CATRRWDKTWYGYTF.

The J gene is TRBJ1-2, the V gene TRBV19, with TRBD1 identical over 8 bases. V was pared by 9 bases and J by 3 bases, with 3 bases of the junction left unmatched. The CDR3 contains 12 residues. Per the germline V gene, CDR1 is LNHDA and CDR2 is SQIVND (reference sequence). CDR3 sequence reads: CASLQGDYGYTF. The CDR3 DNA reads as TGTGCCAGCTTACAGGGGGACTATGGCTACACCTTC. Filled out from reference TRBV19 and TRBJ1-2, the complete variable domain reads DGGITQSPKYLFRKEGQNVTLSCEQNLNHDAMYWYRQDPGQGLRLIYYSQIVNDFQKGDIAEGYSVSREKKESFPLTVTSAQKNPTAFYLCASLQGDYGYTFGSGTRLTVV.

This clone is a singleton in its sample. The CDR3 sequence: CASSVLGPADTQYF. The CDR3 region has the DNA TGTGCCAGCAGCGTACTCGGTCCGGCAGATACGCAGTATTTT. The gene calls are TRBV9 and TRBJ2-3; D remains unclear. CDR1 is SGDLS and CDR2 is YYNGEE in the germline V gene. Trimming stripped 1 base from V and 4 bases from J, with 10 bases between. The CDR3 has 14 amino acids. Looking up the rest from reference TRBV9 and TRBJ2-3 gives the full variable domain: DSGVTQTPKHLITATGQRVTLRCSPRSGDLSVYWYQQSLDQGLQFLIQYYNGEERAKGNILERFSAQQFPDLHSELNLSSLELGDSALYFCASSVLGPADTQYFGPGTRLTVL.